These 23 T cell receptor beta chains were sequenced from one sample in a study of blood T cell repertoires in COVID-19. Only in-frame clones appear in the TCRdb table, and some are missing; sequencing was by immunoSEQ multiplex PCR. This table has approximately 240,000 clones, 70% to 90% appearing once. The material sequenced was peripheral blood. Receptor source: a man aged 50 to 59 who had recovered from COVID-19.

The chain is built from TRBV7-2 and TRBJ2-3; perhaps TRBD1 as D (6 bases). Germline lookup yields CDR1 SGHTA and CDR2 FQGNSA. CDR3 length: 15 amino acids. The V gene lost 5 bases and the J gene lost 1 base, with 13 bases spanning the gap. DNA of the CDR3: TGTGCCAGCAGCCCCAAGGGGGTCGGCACAGATACGCAGTATTTT. Its translation: CASSPKGVGTDTQYF.

V usage is TRBV7-2 and J usage is TRBJ1-5; tentatively, D is TRBD1 (6 bases). V was pared by 2 bases and J by 0 bases, with 14 bases between. Germline-derived CDR1 and CDR2 are SGHTA and FQGNSA. The CDR3 spans 17 residues. DNA for the CDR3: TGTGCCAGCAGCTTAACAGGGTTTCTTTATAGCAATCAGCCCCAGCATTTT. It codes for CASSLTGFLYSNQPQHF.

The chain recombines TRBV7-2 with TRBJ1-2, with D perhaps matching TRBD1 (6 bases). This CDR3 is built from 14 residues. The germline CDR1 and CDR2 sequences are SGHTA and FQGNSA. V lost 4 bases and J lost 4, with 13 bases in between. CDR3 in DNA: TGTGCCAGCAGCTCAGCCGGGACACGCTATGGCTACACCTTC. Protein product: CASSSAGTRYGYTF.

The chain links TRBV2 to TRBJ1-3; 8 bases map to TRBD1. Trimming cost V 6 bases and J 4 bases; bases outside gene matches: 8. Germline CDR1 SNHLY, CDR2 FYNNEI. There are 15 residues in the CDR3. The DNA of the CDR3 is TGTGCCAGCAGAGGACAGGGTGGATCAGGAAACACCATATATTTT. Translated: CASRGQGGSGNTIYF.

This clone has just one count. The chain carries TRBV9 and TRBJ2-7, with a possible D match to TRBD1 (6 bases). The germline CDR1 and CDR2 sequences are SGDLS and YYNGEE. V gave up 3 bases and J gave up 3 bases, with 16 bases separating them. The CDR3 spans 15 residues. Here the CDR3 reads CASSARWQTGYEQYF. CDR3 DNA: TGTGCCAGCAGCGCCCGATGGCAGACAGGCTACGAGCAGTACTTC.

As DNA, the CDR3 is TGTGCCAGCAGCTTAGCGCCCCAGGGGGCGTATGAGCAGTTCTTC. Translating it yields CASSLAPQGAYEQFF. The genes are TRBV7-2 and TRBJ2-1; 8 positions match TRBD1. This CDR3 comprises 15 residues. With V trimmed by 0 bases and J by 8 bases, 6 bases remained unmatched. CDR1 SGHTA and CDR2 FQGNSA come from the germline V gene.

The V call is TRBV5-4, the J call TRBJ2-7; tentatively, D is TRBD2 (6 bases). Germline CDR1 and CDR2: SGHNT and YYREEE (reference sequence). The V end lost 0 bases, the J end lost 6 bases, and 13 bases lay between the germline ends. The CDR3 contains 14 residues. The CDR3 protein is CASSLEVLGGEQYF. CDR3 DNA: TGTGCCAGCAGCTTGGAGGTCTTGGGGGGCGAGCAGTACTTC.

This clone was seen only a few times. The V and J genes are TRBV19 and TRBJ1-5; D perhaps matches TRBD1 (5 bases). There are 14 residues in the CDR3. The germline V gene encodes CDR1 LNHDA and CDR2 SQIVND (reference sequence). The V gene lost 6 bases and the J gene lost 4 bases, with 13 bases spanning the gap. CDR3 region: CASREGRGNQPQHF. CDR3 sequence (DNA): TGTGCCAGTAGAGAGGGGAGGGGTAATCAGCCCCAGCATTTT.

The rearrangement links TRBV27 to TRBJ2-3; D remains unclear. The V end was cut by 5 bases, the J end by 4 bases, with 4 bases between. There are 11 residues in the CDR3. Per germline, CDR1 MNHEY and CDR2 SMNVEV (reference sequence). CDR3 nucleotide sequence: TGTGCCAGCAGTCAATCAGATACGCAGTATTTT. The encoded protein is CASSQSDTQYF.

V and J are TRBV18 and TRBJ2-2, with 7 bases aligning to TRBD1. There are 18 residues in the CDR3. In germline, CDR1 is KGHSH, CDR2 LQKENI. V shed 0 bases, J shed 0 bases, and the junction held 7 bases outside the gene matches. This chain's CDR3 is CASSPPDRDFSNTGELFF. CDR3 in DNA: TGTGCCAGCTCACCACCCGACAGGGATTTCTCGAACACCGGGGAGCTGTTTTTT.

The chain employs TRBV7-2 and TRBJ2-7, with TRBD2 matching 14 bases. Germline values: CDR1 SGHTA, CDR2 FQGNSA. The CDR3 is made up of 16 amino acids. Trimming took 5 bases from V and 6 from J; bases not matched to a gene: 9. CDR3 sequence: CASSPQGLAGEVEQYF. The CDR3 nucleotides are TGTGCCAGCAGCCCGCAGGGACTAGCGGGAGAGGTCGAGCAGTACTTC.

The CDR3 spells CASSVAFSLGTDTQYF. DNA of the CDR3: TGTGCCAGCAGCGTGGCTTTCTCGTTGGGCACAGATACGCAGTATTTT. The chain employs TRBV9 and TRBJ2-3; D remains ambiguous. Germline V gives CDR1 SGDLS, CDR2 YYNGEE. The CDR3 contains 16 residues. Trimming took off 2 bases at V and 1 base at J, with 14 bases between the two ends.

The chain combines TRBV3-1 (or the pseudogene TRBV3-2) with TRBJ1-1; 8 bases are a match to TRBD1. The V gene's germline CDR1 is LGHDT and CDR2 YNNKEL (reference sequence). V lost 3 bases to trimming and J lost 1 base; unmatched junction nucleotides: 7. The CDR3 is made up of 16 amino acids. The CDR3 sequence: CASSHLIGTGNTEAFF. In nucleotides, the CDR3 is TGTGCCAGCAGCCATCTAATAGGGACAGGGAACACTGAAGCTTTCTTT.

This chain joins TRBV18 and TRBJ1-4; D is possibly TRBD1 (5 bases). The CDR3 spans 13 residues. The V gene lost 0 bases and the J gene lost 10 bases, with 9 bases spanning the gap. The germline V gene has CDR1 KGHSH and CDR2 LQKENI. Here the CDR3 reads CASSPPGQGKLFF. CDR3 DNA sequence: TGTGCCAGCTCACCACCGGGGCAGGGAAAACTGTTTTTT.

V is TRBV7-7 and J is TRBJ2-3; D is possibly TRBD2 (6 bases). Germline CDR1 and CDR2: SSHAT and FNYEAQ (reference sequence). The CDR3 extends over 13 amino acids. V lost 3 bases, J lost 5 bases, and 9 bases lay in between. The CDR3 DNA reads TGTGCCAGCAGCTTGGGACTCGAAGATACGCAGTATTTT. Protein: CASSLGLEDTQYF.

This chain's CDR3 is CATSHPTGLGQETQYF. For the CDR3, the DNA is TGCGCCACCAGCCACCCGACAGGGTTGGGACAAGAGACCCAGTACTTC. The chain employs TRBV23-1 and TRBJ2-5; 7 bases are a match to TRBD1. TRBV23-1 is marked as an open reading frame, function uncertain. The CDR3 runs 16 residues. The V and J ends lost 10 bases and 2 bases, in that order; junction bases with no gene match: 16.

This clone was observed a handful of times. The V and J genes are TRBV12-5 and TRBJ2-7; 7 bases agree with TRBD1. Looked up from germline, CDR1 is LGHNT and CDR2 is FRNRAP. J lost 0 bases, V lost 4 bases, and 9 bases had no gene match. CDR3 length: 16 amino acids. Here the CDR3 reads CASGSSPGDSSYEQYF. The CDR3 nucleotides are TGTGCTAGTGGTTCAAGCCCCGGGGACAGCTCCTACGAGCAGTACTTC. Combining the CDR3 with reference TRBV12-5 and TRBJ2-7 gives the whole variable domain DARVTQTPRHKVTEMGQEVTMRCQPILGHNTVFWYRQTMMQGLELLAYFRNRAPLDDSGMPKDRFSAEMPDATLATLKIQPSEPRDSAVYFCASGSSPGDSSYEQYFGPGTRLTVT.

This clone was observed a single time. The chain recombines TRBV5-1 with TRBJ2-7, with a tentative D call TRBD1 (6 bases). Germline values: CDR1 SGHRS, CDR2 YFSETQ. Trimming removed 0 bases at V and 4 bases at J, with 14 bases between. CDR3 length: 15 amino acids. CDR3 nucleotide sequence: TGCGCCAGCAGCTTGGGTATTGGGGGCGTATACGAGCAGTACTTC. Translating gives CASSLGIGGVYEQYF.

V and J are TRBV5-1 and TRBJ1-6; 7 bases agree with TRBD1. The CDR3 spans 15 residues. With 0 bases clipped from V and 5 bases from J, the junction kept 2 bases outside the gene matches. Germline values: CDR1 SGHRS, CDR2 YFSETQ. CDR3 coding DNA: TGCGCCAGCAGCTTGGTGACAGGGAATAATTCACCCCTCCACTTT. This encodes CASSLVTGNNSPLHF. The variable domain in full, with the rest retrieved from reference TRBV5-1 and TRBJ1-6, is KAGVTQTPRYLIKTRGQQVTLSCSPISGHRSVSWYQQTPGQGLQFLFEYFSETQRNKGNFPGRFSGRQFSNSRSEMNVSTLELGDSALYLCASSLVTGNNSPLHFGNGTRLTVT.

The chain is built from TRBV5-8 and TRBJ2-2; D not resolved. Deletions cut 4 bases from V and 1 base from J, with 17 bases between. Germline-derived CDR1 and CDR2 are SGHTS and YDEGEE. The CDR3 is made up of 17 amino acids. In DNA, the CDR3 is TGTGCCAGCAGCCGCGGCATAGGTTTGAAGAACACCGGGGAGCTGTTTTTT. Its protein is CASSRGIGLKNTGELFF.

The V gene is TRBV28, the J gene TRBJ2-7, with 7 nucleotides matching TRBD1. V trimming: 3 bases; J trimming: 4 bases; junction bases outside the gene matches: 9. The CDR3 runs to 15 residues. From germline, CDR1 is MDHEN and CDR2 SYDVKM. The CDR3 DNA reads as TGTGCCAGCAGTTTTTCGGGGACAGAGGATTACGAGCAGTACTTC. It yields the protein CASSFSGTEDYEQYF.

There are a few counts of this clone. The chain employs TRBV19 and TRBJ2-1; TRBD2 agrees at 12 bases. The CDR3 has 16 amino acids. Per germline, CDR1 LNHDA and CDR2 SQIVND (reference sequence). The trim removed 3 bases at V and 4 bases at J, leaving 4 bases unmatched. CDR3 nucleotide sequence: TGTGCCAGTAGTATCACGCTAGCGGGAGGGTACAATGAGCAGTTCTTC. This gives the protein CASSITLAGGYNEQFF.

The chain couples TRBV5-6 to TRBJ1-2; D is ambiguous. Germline CDR1 reads SGHDT; CDR2 reads YYEEEE. Trimming cost V 2 bases and J 4 bases, with 6 bases left between them. The CDR3 loop spans 12 amino acids. The CDR3 loop is CASSLAAYGYTF. The DNA of the CDR3 is TGTGCCAGCAGCTTAGCCGCCTATGGCTACACCTTC.